The T cell receptor (beta chain) described here comes from a study of Ad26.COV2.S vaccination and SARS-CoV-2 variants. About the study: Once or twice, 56 days apart, Ad26.COV2.S was delivered intramuscularly. Findings and limits, study-wide: Similar non-spike TCR breadth was seen in vaccine and placebo recipients.

Worth noting for this clone: The antigen remains unidentified.

The sample's treatment: over 15 received Ad26.COV2.S at low or high dose, single or two shots; about 5 received placebo; per-sample allocation not given. Repertoires come from day 63 after the first vaccine or placebo injection. Whoever gave the sample was an adult aged 18-55 years in Boston. The table came from immunoSEQ multiplex PCR; TCRdb's copy has only in-frame clones and leaves some out. The table includes about 350,000 clones, around 89% detected once. Losses at the gene ends were 10 bases for V and 6 bases for J; bases not matched to a gene: 12. CDR3 size: 15 residues. Germline V gives CDR1 MGHDK, CDR2 SYGVNS.

The sample consisted of peripheral blood, taken in a trial of Ad26.COV2.S vaccine versus placebo. The TCR was taken from a person aged 18 to 65 who received the Ad26.COV2.S COVID-19 vaccine or a placebo. The chain is built from TRBV25-1 and TRBJ2-1, with 10 bases fitting TRBD2. The CDR3: CATQLAGSAGNEQFF. The DNA for the CDR3 is TGTGCCACCCAACTAGCGGGATCCGCCGGCAATGAGCAGTTCTTC.